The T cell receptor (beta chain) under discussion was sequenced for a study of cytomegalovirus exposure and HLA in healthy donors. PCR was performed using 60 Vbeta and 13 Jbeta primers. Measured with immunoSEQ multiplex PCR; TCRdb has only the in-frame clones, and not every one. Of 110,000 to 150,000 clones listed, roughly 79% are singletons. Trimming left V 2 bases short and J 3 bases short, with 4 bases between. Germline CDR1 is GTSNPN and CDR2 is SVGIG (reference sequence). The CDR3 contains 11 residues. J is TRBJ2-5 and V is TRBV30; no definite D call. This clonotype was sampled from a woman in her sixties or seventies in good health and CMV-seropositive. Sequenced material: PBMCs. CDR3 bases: TGTGCCTGGAGTTCAAAAGAGACCCAGTACTTC. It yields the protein CAWSSKETQYF.